The 6 T cell receptor beta chains presented below share a single source sample, sequenced in a study of tumor-infiltrating lymphocytes in primary liver carcinoma. Extraction of RNA together with DNA used roughly 19-31 mg of unsorted bulk tissue. cDNA specific to TCR beta was made from around 470 ng of total RNA, with a constant-region primer employed for priming. Sequencing libraries for TCR beta derived from three nested multiplex PCR rounds that used slightly modified ARM-PCR. Each of the first two PCR rounds ran approximately 11 cycles with TRBV1-TRBV30 forward and C-beta reverse primers. TCRdb re-analysed the multiplex PCR reads in MiXCR, keeping a single row per CDR3 protein. Here the sample spans more than 95,000 distinct CDR3 sequences, roughly 80% being singletons. Sequenced material: liver tumor tissue from sampling region 3. Subset here: tumor region T3, left-lateral pole. These receptors all stem from a man between 35 and 55 years old with primary liver carcinoma and hepatitis B virus infection.

In the case of this clonotype: Sequence at one end of the junction differs from germline and may be a read error. The genes are TRBV6-6 and TRBJ1-6; D might be TRBD1 (5 bases). The CDR3 spans 13 residues. The V gene's germline CDR1 is MNHNY and CDR2 SVGAGI (reference sequence). CDR3 in amino acids: CASTNTGISPLHF. The CDR3, as DNA: TGTGCCAGCACTAATACAGGAATTTCACCCCTTCATTTT.

This clonotype has only one observation. Sequence at one end of the junction differs from germline and may be a read error. The chain carries TRBV29-1 and TRBJ1-2; the D gene is possibly TRBD1 (5 bases). Per germline, CDR1 SQVTM and CDR2 ANQGSEA. The CDR3 sequence is 12 residues long. The CDR3 here is CSVVQGWIGYTF. CDR3 in DNA: TGTAGCGTTGTCCAGGGATGGATTGGCTACACCTTC.

The V and J genes are TRBV20-1 and TRBJ1-2; D perhaps matches TRBD1 (6 bases). This CDR3 comprises 13 residues. The germline gives CDR1 DFQATT, CDR2 SNEGSKA (reference sequence). Trimming cost V 3 bases and J 4 bases, with 12 bases left between them. CDR3 residues: CSASEDSVYGYTF. The DNA of the CDR3 is TGCAGTGCTAGTGAGGACAGTGTCTATGGCTACACCTTC.

Comments on this clonotype: A junction end diverges from the germline sequence, so it may reflect a read error. The V and J genes are TRBV5-1 and TRBJ2-5; D could derive from TRBD1 or TRBD2 (5 bases each). Germline V lookup: CDR1 SGHRS, CDR2 YFSETQ. This CDR3 is 13 amino acids long. The CDR3 sequence is CVSSMGDGETQYF. The CDR3, as DNA: TGCGTCAGCAGCATGGGGGACGGAGAGACCCAGTACTTC. Using reference TRBV5-1 and TRBJ2-5 for the parts outside the CDR3, the full variable domain is KAGVTQTPRYLIKTRGQQVTLSCSPISGHRSVSWYQQTPGQGLQFLFEYFSETQRNKGNFPGRFSGRQFSNSRSEMNVSTLELGDSALYLCVSSMGDGETQYFGPGTRLLVL.

The rearrangement links TRBV29-1 to TRBJ1-1; D is ambiguous. This CDR3 is built from 11 residues. V was trimmed by 7 bases and J by 10 bases, leaving 16 bases between them. Germline CDR1 and CDR2: SQVTM and ANQGSEA. CDR3 in DNA: TGCAGCGCACTCCTAAGGCTGGGAGCTTTCTTT. Protein sequence: CSALLRLGAFF.

With regard to this clonotype: At one end the junction does not follow the germline gene, possibly because of a read error. The chain couples TRBV7-8 to TRBJ2-6; TRBD1 aligns across 11 bases. Germline V gene lookup returns CDR1 SGHVS and CDR2 FQNEAQ. This CDR3 is built from 16 residues. This CDR3 reads CTRSFGQGAGANVLTF. CDR3 sequence (DNA): TGTACCAGGAGCTTTGGACAGGGGGCCGGGGCCAACGTCCTGACTTTC.